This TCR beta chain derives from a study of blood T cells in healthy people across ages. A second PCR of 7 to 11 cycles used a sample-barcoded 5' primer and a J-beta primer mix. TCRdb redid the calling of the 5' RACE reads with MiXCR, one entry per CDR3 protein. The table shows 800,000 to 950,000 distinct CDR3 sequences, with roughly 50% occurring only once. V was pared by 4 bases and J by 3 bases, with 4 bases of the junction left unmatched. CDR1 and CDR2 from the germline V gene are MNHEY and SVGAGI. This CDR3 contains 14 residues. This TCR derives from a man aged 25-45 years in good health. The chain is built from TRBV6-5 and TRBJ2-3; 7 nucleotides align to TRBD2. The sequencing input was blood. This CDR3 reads CASSFGTITDTQYF. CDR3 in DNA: TGTGCCAGCAGTTTCGGGACTATAACAGATACGCAGTATTTT.